This TCR beta chain was identified during a study of human T cells and chemical hapten exposure (dated by TCRdb to the early 2020s). Study-wide context: For sensitization, 2% DPC in acetone was applied to a 2 cm by 2 cm area of upper inner arm skin. Patient blood was sampled pre-sensitization (week 0) and at 2, 6 and about 24 weeks after DPC sensitization. Patch testing was performed on the upper back with Finn chambers containing 0.01% DPC, and the patch tests were scored after 6 days according to International Contact Dermatitis Research Group standards. For TCR sequencing, blood came from about 29 alopecia patients at anywhere from one to four time points (pre-sensitization, 2, 6 and 24 weeks). Most of the patients in the cohort were female, and the cohort covered alopecia areata with under or over 50% scalp involvement, alopecia totalis and alopecia universalis. Peripheral blood TCR repertoire changes were tracked in vivo in alopecia patients during primary and secondary sensitization to the hapten diphenylcyclopropenone (DPC). The libraries were sequenced as a pool, and the TCR yield per sample differed mostly because of small variations in library volumes within the pool. Throughout the study period of about 25 weeks, patients also received therapeutic DPC doses to the scalp every week.

The library came from RACE. The data were produced on a NextSeq 500. Library preparation attached unique molecular identifiers to individual cDNA molecules for quantitative, reproducible TCR counting. Both TCR alpha and TCR beta chains were sequenced from each blood RNA sample. As for how the authors treated the data: The median number of TCRs per sample was approximately 93,000, ranging from about 20,000 to 690,600. The Decombinator software suite was used to annotate the V, J and CDR3 of the TCR reads. For the PS versus PT1 abundance plots, all samples were subsampled to the same number of TCRs (28,000). TCRs were defined as expanded if absent before sensitization and observed at least eight times at the 2-week time point. TCRdb trimmed public reads at Q25 via fastp, called clones via MiXCR and kept in-frame beta chains. A single entry per CDR3 protein holds the most common genes and DNA from its merged rows. The V and J calls follow TCRdb's processing rather than the paper's. For this sample the table gives about 83,000 distinct CDR3 sequences, of which about 7.5% were detected only once. The ten most abundant clones make up around 1.5% of the sample.

Reading from cysteine to phenylalanine, the CDR3 counts 14 amino acids. Of the read, only the CDR3 DNA is kept; its 42 bases are in frame from base 1. Trimming removed 5 bases from V and 4 bases from J, leaving 12 bases between the germline ends. There are a few counts of this clonotype. Which antigen it targets is not known. No base quality information exists; no much larger clone differs at one position. General study outcomes and caveats: The number of TCRs above 1 in 1000 frequency did not change with DPC sensitization; there was no evidence of global repertoire structure alterations. Patch test score was positively correlated with the number of PT1 expanded TCRs, with significance at thresholds 8, 16 and 32 but not at 4. Because every patient had alopecia, a presumed autoimmune disease, the patients' immune response might differ from that of healthy individuals. Compared with pre-sensitization or healthy control sets, expanded TCRs formed significantly more large CDR3 similarity clusters, which is consistent with antigen-driven responses. After repeated subsampling, changes were observed in the strength of the expansion versus patch-test correlation and in the threshold at which the correlation became significant.

The time point label of this sample denotes: patch test 1, 2 weeks after DPC sensitization. The treatment or condition label for this specimen denotes: therapeutic diphenylcyclopropenone sensitization with weekly scalp DPC. At each patch-test visit, blood was drawn before the patch test was applied. Patients were eligible if aged 18 to 70, diagnosed with alopecia and judged suitable for DPC therapy, and pregnant patients were excluded. Total RNA was isolated from unfractionated whole blood collected in Tempus Blood RNA tubes. The clonotype was recovered from a woman younger than 45 with alopecia areata. Some clones in this sample may be carry-over from other donors' samples. Here the chain combines TRBV12-3 or TRBV12-4 and TRBJ1-5; the D gene is unclear. The sequences come from whole blood, collected in connection with sensitization to the hapten diphenylcyclopropenone (DPC). This receptor has the CDR3 CASSRRVTNQPQHF. The base sequence is TGTGCCAGCAGTCGAAGGGTGACAAATCAGCCCCAGCATTTT.